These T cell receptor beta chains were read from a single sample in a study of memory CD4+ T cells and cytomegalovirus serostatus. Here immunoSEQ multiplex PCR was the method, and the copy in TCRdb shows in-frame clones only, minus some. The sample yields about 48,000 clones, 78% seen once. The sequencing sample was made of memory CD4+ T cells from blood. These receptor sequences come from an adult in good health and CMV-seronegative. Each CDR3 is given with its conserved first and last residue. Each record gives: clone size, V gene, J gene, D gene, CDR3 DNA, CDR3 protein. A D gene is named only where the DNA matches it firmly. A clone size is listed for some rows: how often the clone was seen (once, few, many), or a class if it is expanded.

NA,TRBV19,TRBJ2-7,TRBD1,TGTGCCAGTAGTAACAACAGGGGACGGGCCTACGAGCAGTACTTC,CASSNNRGRAYEQYF
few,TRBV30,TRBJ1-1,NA,TGTGCCTGGAGTTTTAACAGCGGAGGCACTGAAGCTTTCTTT,CAWSFNSGGTEAFF
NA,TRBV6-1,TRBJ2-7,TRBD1,TGTGCCAGCAGTGAGGGGACAGGGGGTTTCTACGAGCAGTACTTC,CASSEGTGGFYEQYF
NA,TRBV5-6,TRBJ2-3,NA,TGTGCCAGCAGCCTGGGGGGTGACACAGATACGCAGTATTTT,CASSLGGDTDTQYF
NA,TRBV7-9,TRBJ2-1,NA,TGTGCCAGCAGCTTAGCTATCGCAGGCGACTACAATGAGCAGTTCTTC,CASSLAIAGDYNEQFF
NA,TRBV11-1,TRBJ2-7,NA,TGTGCCAGCAGCCTCCCCCCCAGGGGCGAGCAGTACTTC,CASSLPPRGEQYF
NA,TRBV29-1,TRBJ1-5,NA,TGCAGCGTATCGGACACCTATCAGCCCCAGCATTTT,CSVSDTYQPQHF
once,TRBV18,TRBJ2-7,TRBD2,TGTGCCAGCTCACCCCCGACTAGCGGCTACGAGCAGTACTTC,CASSPPTSGYEQYF
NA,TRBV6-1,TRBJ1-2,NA,TGTGCCAGCAGTGAAGGCTTCCAGGGTTCTAACTATGGCTACACCTTC,CASSEGFQGSNYGYTF
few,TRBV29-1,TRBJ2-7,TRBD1,TGCAGCGTTGAAAGGAACGGGCAGGGGGACGACGAGCAGTACTTC,CSVERNGQGDDEQYF
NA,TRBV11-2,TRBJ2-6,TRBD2,TGTGCCAGCACCAAGACCGGGACTAGCGACTCTGGGGCCAACGTCCTGACTTTC,CASTKTGTSDSGANVLTF
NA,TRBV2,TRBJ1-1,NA,TGTGCCAGCAGTCCCCGAGGGGGGGCAACGAACACTGAAGCTTTCTTT,CASSPRGGATNTEAFF
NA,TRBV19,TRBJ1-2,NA,TGTGCCAGTAGTATATTGACAGAGAATAACTATGGCTACACCTTC,CASSILTENNYGYTF